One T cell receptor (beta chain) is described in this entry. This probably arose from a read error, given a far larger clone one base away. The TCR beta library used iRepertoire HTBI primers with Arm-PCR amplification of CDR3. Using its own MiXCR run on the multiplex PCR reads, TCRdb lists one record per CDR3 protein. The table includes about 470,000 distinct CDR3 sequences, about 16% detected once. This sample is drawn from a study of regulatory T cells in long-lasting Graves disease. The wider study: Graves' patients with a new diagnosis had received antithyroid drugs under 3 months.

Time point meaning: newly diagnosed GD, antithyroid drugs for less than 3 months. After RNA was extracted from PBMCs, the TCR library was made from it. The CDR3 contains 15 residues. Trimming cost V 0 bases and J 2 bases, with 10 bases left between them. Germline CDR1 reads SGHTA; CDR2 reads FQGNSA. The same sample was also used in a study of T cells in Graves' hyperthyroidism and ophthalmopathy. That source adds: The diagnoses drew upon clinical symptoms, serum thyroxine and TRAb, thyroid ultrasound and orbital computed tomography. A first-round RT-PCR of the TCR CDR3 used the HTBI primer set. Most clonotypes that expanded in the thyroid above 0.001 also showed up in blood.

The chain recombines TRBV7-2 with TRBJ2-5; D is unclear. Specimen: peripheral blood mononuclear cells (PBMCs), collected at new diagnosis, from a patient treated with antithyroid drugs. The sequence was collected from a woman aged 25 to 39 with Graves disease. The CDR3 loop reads CASSLALVGQETQYF. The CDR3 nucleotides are TGTGCCAGCAGCTTAGCGCTAGTGGGGCAAGAGACCCAGTACTTC. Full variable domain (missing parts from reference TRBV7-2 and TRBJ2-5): GAGVSQSPSNKVTEKGKDVELRCDPISGHTALYWYRQSLGQGLEFLIYFQGNSAPDKSGLPSDRFSAERTGGSVSTLTIQRTQQEDSAVYLCASSLALVGQETQYFGPGTRLLVL.